Listed below are T cell receptor beta chains from one sample, sequenced in a study of cytomegalovirus exposure and HLA in healthy donors. Measured with immunoSEQ multiplex PCR; TCRdb has only the in-frame clones, and not every one. The sample holds approximately 180,000 clones, about two thirds seen once. The sample consisted of PBMCs. The receptors stem from a human donor in good health. CDR3s include the opening cysteine and the closing phenylalanine or tryptophan. D genes are given only for firm matches. For some rows the clone size is stated as once, few or many, or as a class when expanded; others skip it.

J gene	clone size	D gene	V gene	CDR3 protein	CDR3 DNA
TRBJ2-1	-	TRBD2	TRBV29-1	CSVLGWGGYNEQFF	TGCAGCGTGCTGGGGTGGGGGGGGTACAATGAGCAGTTCTTC
TRBJ2-5	-	TRBD2	TRBV10-2	CASSESSLAGGLFLETQYF	TGCGCCAGCAGTGAGTCGTCGCTAGCGGGGGGGCTATTTCTTGAGACCCAGTACTTC
TRBJ2-6	few	-	TRBV7-7	CASSPDTSGANVLTF	TGTGCTAGCAGCCCCGACACCTCTGGGGCCAACGTCCTGACTTTC
TRBJ2-1	-	TRBD1	TRBV19	CASSSAQGNEQFF	TGTGCCAGTAGTAGCGCACAGGGGAATGAGCAGTTCTTC
TRBJ1-5	once	-	TRBV25-1	CASSENRLNQPQHF	TGTGCCAGCAGTGAAAACAGGCTCAATCAGCCCCAGCATTTT
TRBJ2-1	-	-	TRBV4-3	CASSQDFGFEQFF	TGCGCCAGCAGCCAAGATTTCGGGTTTGAGCAGTTCTTC
TRBJ2-7	-	TRBD2	TRBV6-5	CASSYGSGGSYEQYF	TGTGCCAGCAGTTATGGAAGCGGGGGTTCCTACGAGCAGTACTTC
TRBJ1-2	-	TRBD1	TRBV4-3	CASSHGTGYGYTF	TGCGCCAGCAGCCACGGGACAGGGTATGGCTACACCTTC
TRBJ2-7	-	TRBD1	TRBV5-1	CASSSGTGWYEQYF	TGCGCCAGCAGCTCCGGGACAGGGTGGTACGAGCAGTACTTC
TRBJ2-2	few	TRBD2	TRBV4-2	CASSQGSSGGAGGGELFF	TGTGCCAGCAGCCAAGGGTCTAGCGGGGGGGCCGGGGGCGGGGAGCTGTTTTTT
TRBJ2-3	-	TRBD2	TRBV7-2	CASSLGRLAGTDTQYF	TGTGCCAGCAGCTTAGGTCGGCTAGCGGGGACAGATACGCAGTATTTT
TRBJ2-5	-	TRBD1	TRBV2	CASSESVQGGETQYF	TGTGCCAGCAGTGAAAGTGTACAGGGGGGAGAGACCCAGTACTTC
TRBJ2-7	-	TRBD1	TRBV4-2	CASSQDQGEREQYF	TGTGCCAGCAGCCAAGATCAGGGGGAGCGCGAGCAGTACTTC
TRBJ2-2	-	-	TRBV2	CASSELAGAGELFF	TGTGCCAGCAGTGAACTGGCAGGGGCCGGGGAGCTGTTTTTT
TRBJ1-2	-	-	TRBV11-2	CASSFSNYGYTF	TGTGCCAGCAGCTTTTCGAACTATGGCTACACCTTC
TRBJ2-2	-	TRBD2	TRBV29-1	CSVTSGSGTGELFF	TGCAGCGTAACTAGCGGGAGCGGGACCGGGGAGCTGTTTTTT
TRBJ2-1	-	-	TRBV6-5	CASSYGRGTYNEQFF	TGTGCCAGCAGTTATGGCAGGGGAACCTACAATGAGCAGTTCTTC
TRBJ1-1	-	TRBD1	TRBV6-5	CASRTPGTGGLEAFF	TGTGCCAGCAGAACACCGGGGACAGGGGGCCTTGAAGCTTTCTTT
TRBJ2-5	-	-	TRBV7-8	CASSPVGGSGQETQYF	TGTGCCAGCAGCCCCGTGGGGGGATCGGGACAAGAGACCCAGTACTTC
TRBJ1-2	-	-	TRBV27	CASSRSTNTGLSYGYPF	TGTGCCAGCAGTCGCTCCACCAATACAGGCCTCTCCTATGGCTACCCCTTC
TRBJ1-5	-	-	TRBV19	CASSRHNQPQHF	TGTGCCAGTAGTAGGCACAATCAGCCCCAGCATTTT
TRBJ2-7	-	-	TRBV6-6	CASSYELAYEQYF	TGTGCCAGCAGTTACGAGTTAGCCTACGAGCAGTACTTC
TRBJ2-7	-	TRBD1	TRBV4-1	CASSQVWPGTGVHEQYF	TGCGCCAGCAGCCAAGTCTGGCCCGGGACAGGGGTCCACGAGCAGTACTTC
TRBJ1-2	-	TRBD1	TRBV5-4	CASSLDRGYGYTF	TGTGCCAGCAGCTTGGACAGGGGCTATGGCTACACCTTC
TRBJ2-2	-	TRBD2	TRBV5-1	CATRPGLAGHGELFF	TGCGCCACCCGCCCGGGACTAGCGGGCCACGGGGAGCTGTTTTTT
TRBJ1-3	once	-	TRBV13	CASSPRVSGNTIYF	TGTGCCAGCAGTCCCAGGGTTTCTGGAAACACCATATATTTT
TRBJ2-7	-	TRBD2	TRBV6-5	CATSGLAGASYEQYF	TGTGCCACCTCAGGACTAGCGGGGGCCTCCTACGAGCAGTACTTC
TRBJ2-1	-	TRBD2	TRBV4-1	CASSQMVSGLAVPFSYNEQFF	TGCGCCAGCAGCCAGATGGTGTCCGGACTAGCGGTCCCCTTCTCCTACAATGAGCAGTTCTTC
TRBJ2-4	once	TRBD2	TRBV27	CASSPGGARNIQYF	TGTGCCAGCAGTCCCGGGGGGGCCAGAAACATTCAGTACTTC
TRBJ1-2	-	-	TRBV5-1	CASSFVGGLYGYTF	TGCGCCAGCAGCTTTGTGGGAGGGCTCTATGGCTACACCTTC
TRBJ1-2	-	-	TRBV7-2	CASSPQNYGYTF	TGTGCCAGCAGCCCCCAAAACTATGGCTACACCTTC
TRBJ2-2	-	TRBD2	TRBV5-1	CASSSQRTSAKGELFF	TGCGCCAGCAGCTCCCAAAGAACTAGCGCTAAAGGGGAGCTGTTTTTT
TRBJ1-3	-	TRBD1	TRBV19	CASSMGGQAISGNTIYF	TGTGCCAGTAGTATGGGAGGACAGGCGATCTCTGGAAACACCATATATTTT
TRBJ2-7	-	TRBD2	TRBV7-3	CATKAGSTAYEQYF	TGTGCCACCAAAGCGGGGTCCACAGCTTACGAGCAGTACTTC
TRBJ1-4	few	-	TRBV7-2	CASSLAPLGGEKLFF	TGTGCCAGCAGCTTAGCGCCCCTAGGGGGAGAAAAACTGTTTTTT
TRBJ1-3	-	TRBD1	TRBV7-9	CASSFQPTGLSTGNTIYF	TGTGCCAGCAGCTTCCAACCGACAGGGTTGAGTACTGGAAACACCATATATTTT
TRBJ2-1	-	TRBD2	TRBV18	CASSLPGGYNEQFF	TGTGCCAGCTCACTACCGGGAGGATACAATGAGCAGTTCTTC
TRBJ1-1	-	TRBD1	TRBV5-1	CASSWGTGLEAFF	TGCGCCAGCAGCTGGGGGACAGGGCTTGAAGCTTTCTTT
TRBJ1-2	few	-	TRBV12-5	CASGQSNYGYTF	TGTGCTAGTGGTCAGTCTAACTATGGCTACACCTTC